A selection of T cell receptor beta chains follows, all from one sample in a study of blood T cell dynamics during melanoma immunotherapy. Sequenced by immunoSEQ multiplex PCR; TCRdb stores in-frame clones only, minus some. This repertoire shows around 10,000 clones, more than 70% found once; its top ten account for around 24%. The sequenced sample was blood, obtained from a patient treated with checkpoint blockade. The receptor set was obtained from a human donor with melanoma. Each CDR3 is given with its conserved first and last residue. Fields, in order: D gene, clone size, J gene, V gene, CDR3 length, CDR3 DNA, CDR3 protein. D genes are given only for firm matches. The size entry is marked missing in some rows and otherwise reads once, few, many or a size class.

-	-	TRBJ2-5	TRBV12-5	16	TGTGCTAGTGGTTTGGTAAGGGACTACCAGGGGGAGACCCAGTACTTC	CASGLVRDYQGETQYF
TRBD1	few	TRBJ2-2	TRBV5-1	14	TGCGCCAGCAGCTTGGGGGGACAGTCTAAGGAGCTGTTTTTT	CASSLGGQSKELFF
-	-	TRBJ1-5	TRBV2	14	TGTGCCAGCAACCCGGGGGGCTACAATCAGCCCCAGCATTTT	CASNPGGYNQPQHF
-	-	TRBJ2-1	TRBV4-2	14	TGTGCCAGCAGCCAAGGGGGCGGATACAATGAGCAGTTCTTC	CASSQGGGYNEQFF
TRBD2	-	TRBJ2-3	TRBV5-6	15	TGTGCCAGCAGCCTCCGACTAGCGGGAGGGGATACGCAGTATTTT	CASSLRLAGGDTQYF
-	once	TRBJ2-2	TRBV7-3	14	TGTGCCAGCAGCCGGGGGGCCCGGCCCGGGGAGCTGTTTTTT	CASSRGARPGELFF
TRBD1	once	TRBJ1-5	TRBV19	15	TGTGCCAGTAGTATATGGGGACAGGTGGGTCAGCCCCAGCATTTT	CASSIWGQVGQPQHF
-	-	TRBJ2-1	TRBV7-9	16	TGTGCCAGCACCCCAACAGGGCCAGGAGCCTACAATGAGCAGTTCTTC	CASTPTGPGAYNEQFF
-	once	TRBJ2-1	TRBV28	15	TGTGCCAGCGGAACAGGGGGGGCCCCTCGGAATGAGCAGTTCTTC	CASGTGGAPRNEQFF
-	-	TRBJ2-7	TRBV7-9	13	TGTGCCAGCAGCTCCCCCGGGGGCTACGAGCAGTACTTC	CASSSPGGYEQYF
-	-	TRBJ2-5	TRBV12-5	14	TGTGCTAGTGGTTTGACACCAGGGGCCGAGACCCAGTACTTC	CASGLTPGAETQYF
-	-	TRBJ2-5	TRBV7-6	17	TGTGCCAGCAGCTTAGGGGGGGGCGGGAGCGTCCAAGAGACCCAGTACTTC	CASSLGGGGSVQETQYF
TRBD2	once	TRBJ2-2	TRBV27	15	TGTGCCAGCAGAACTAGCGGGACCGGGGGCGGGGAGCTGTTTTTT	CASRTSGTGGGELFF
TRBD2	medium-sized	TRBJ2-1	TRBV5-1	15	TGCGCCAGCAGCCCCACTAGCGGCTCCTACAATGAGCAGTTCTTC	CASSPTSGSYNEQFF
TRBD1	-	TRBJ2-5	TRBV27	15	TGTGCCAGCAGTGCCCGAGACAGGGAACAAGAGACCCAGTACTTC	CASSARDREQETQYF
-	-	TRBJ2-1	TRBV7-8	15	TGTGCCAGCCACGCCTGGGTAGCGGACTACAATGAGCAGTTCTTC	CASHAWVADYNEQFF